This entry concerns a single TCR beta chain. The data were obtained in a study of cytomegalovirus exposure and HLA in healthy donors. Using immunoSEQ multiplex PCR, the repertoire was profiled, and TCRdb retains in-frame clones only, with some absent. The repertoire consists of roughly 330,000 clones, with about nine tenths occurring once and the leading ten covering roughly 1.2%. The source of this sequence is a woman aged 30 to 39 in good health and CMV-seropositive. Specimen: PBMCs.

CDR3 protein: CASSGPDRGTSNTEAFF. DNA of the CDR3: TGTGCCAGCAGCGGGCCCGACAGGGGGACCTCTAACACTGAAGCTTTCTTT. The chain combines TRBV7-3 with TRBJ1-1; 9 bases map to TRBD1. CDR1 SGHTA and CDR2 FQGTGA come from the germline V gene. Trimming at V came to 5 bases and at J to 2 bases, leaving 12 bases not matched to a gene. This CDR3 has 17 amino acids.